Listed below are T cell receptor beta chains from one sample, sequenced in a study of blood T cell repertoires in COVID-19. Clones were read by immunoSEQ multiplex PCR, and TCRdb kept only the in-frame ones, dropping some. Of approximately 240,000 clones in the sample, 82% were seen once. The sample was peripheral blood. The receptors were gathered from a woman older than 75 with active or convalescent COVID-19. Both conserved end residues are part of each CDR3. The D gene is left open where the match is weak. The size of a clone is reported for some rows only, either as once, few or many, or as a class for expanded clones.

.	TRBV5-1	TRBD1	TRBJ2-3	TGCGCCAGCAGCTGGACAGGGGGCGCGGACACAGATACGCAGTATTTT	CASSWTGGADTDTQYF
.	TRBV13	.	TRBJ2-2	TGTGCCAGCACCCGCGGGGGCAACACCGGGGAGCTGTTTTTT	CASTRGGNTGELFF
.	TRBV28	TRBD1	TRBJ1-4	TGTGCCAGCAGTTTAGGAGGGACAGGGGGAGAAGAAAAACTGTTTTTT	CASSLGGTGGEEKLFF
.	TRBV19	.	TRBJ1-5	TGTGCCAGTAGTACCCCCCCGACAATCCCCCAGCATTTT	CASSTPPTIPQHF
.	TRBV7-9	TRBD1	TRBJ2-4	TGTGCCAGCAGCTTAGGGACAGGGGGAAAGGGAAACATTCAGTACTTC	CASSLGTGGKGNIQYF
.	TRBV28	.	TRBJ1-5	TGTGCCAGCAGCCGTAAGCGGGCCGTGGGGCCCCAGCATTTT	CASSRKRAVGPQHF
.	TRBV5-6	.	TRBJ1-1	TGTGCCAGCAGCTCCGCGGACAGGAACACTGAAGCTTTCTTT	CASSSADRNTEAFF
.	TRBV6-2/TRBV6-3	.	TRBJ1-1	TGTGCCAGCAGCGAAGCGGGTAGGGCGGTCACTGAAGCTTTCTTT	CASSEAGRAVTEAFF
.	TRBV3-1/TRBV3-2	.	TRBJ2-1	TGTGCCAGCAGCCAAGATAGTGACTCTCGGCGACAGTTCTTC	CASSQDSDSRRQFF
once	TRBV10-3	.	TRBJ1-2	TGTGCCATCGGCGGAAACTATGGCTACACCTTC	CAIGGNYGYTF
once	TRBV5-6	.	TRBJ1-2	TGTGCCAGCAGTTCTAGTTTTTCCTATGGCTACACCTTC	CASSSSFSYGYTF
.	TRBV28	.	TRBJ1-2	TGTGCCAGCACCCCATCCCAGGACATGTATGGCTACACCTTC	CASTPSQDMYGYTF
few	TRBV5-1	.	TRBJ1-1	TGCGCCAGCAGCAAGAGGGTTGGTAACATGAACACTGAAGCTTTCTTT	CASSKRVGNMNTEAFF
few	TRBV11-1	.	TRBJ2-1	TGTGCCAGCAGCTTGCGGGGGCTCAACAATGAGCAGTTCTTC	CASSLRGLNNEQFF
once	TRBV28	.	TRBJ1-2	TGTGCCAGCACCGCCTCGGAGGTGGCTACTAACTATGGCTACACCTTC	CASTASEVATNYGYTF
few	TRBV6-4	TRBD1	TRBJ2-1	TGTGCCAGCAGTGCCCTGGGACAGGGGGCCAATGAGCAGTTCTTC	CASSALGQGANEQFF
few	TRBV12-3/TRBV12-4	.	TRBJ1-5	TGTGCCAGCAGCTATGTACCCAATCAGCCCCAGCATTTT	CASSYVPNQPQHF
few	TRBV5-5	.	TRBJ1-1	TGTGCCAGCAGCTTGGCGCGGGTACAAGCTTTCTTT	CASSLARVQAFF
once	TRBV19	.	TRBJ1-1	TGTGCCAGTAGTATGTTTGGGGGCCTCGGGAACACTGAAGCTTTCTTT	CASSMFGGLGNTEAFF
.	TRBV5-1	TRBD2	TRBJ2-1	TGCGCCAGCAGCTCACCGGGACTAGCGGGAGTGAATGAGCAGTTCTTC	CASSSPGLAGVNEQFF
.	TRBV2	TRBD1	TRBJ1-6	TGTGCCAGCAGTGATACAGGGGGTTCTAATTCACCCCTCCACTTT	CASSDTGGSNSPLHF
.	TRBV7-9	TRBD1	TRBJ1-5	TGTGCCAGCAGCTTAGGGACAGGGTATGGCAATCAGCCCCAGCATTTT	CASSLGTGYGNQPQHF
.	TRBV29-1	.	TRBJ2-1	TGCAGCGGACTGGGGCTAATCGATGAGCAGTTCTTC	CSGLGLIDEQFF
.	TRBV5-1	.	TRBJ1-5	TGCGCCAGCAGCTTGGGAGACAGAAATCAGCCCCAGCATTTT	CASSLGDRNQPQHF
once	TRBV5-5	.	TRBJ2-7	TGTGCCAGCAGCTTTCCCCACACCTACGAGCAGTACTTC	CASSFPHTYEQYF
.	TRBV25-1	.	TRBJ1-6	TGTGCCAGCAGCCCGGGAACCAGAAATTCACCCCTCCACTTT	CASSPGTRNSPLHF
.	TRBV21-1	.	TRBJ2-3	TGTGCCAGCCCCCGTCTTAGGCTAGCGGGAGGTTACACAGATACGCAGTATTTT	CASPRLRLAGGYTDTQYF
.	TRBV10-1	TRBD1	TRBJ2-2	TGCGCCAGCAGCCGGACAGGCAGAACCGGGGAGCTGTTTTTT	CASSRTGRTGELFF
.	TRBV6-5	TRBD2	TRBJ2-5	TGTGCCAGCAGGACTAGCGGGGGGCCCCAAGAGACCCAGTACTTC	CASRTSGGPQETQYF
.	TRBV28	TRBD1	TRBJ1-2	TGTGCCAGCGGCCCCGGGACAGCAGCTATGGGCTACACCTTC	CASGPGTAAMGYTF
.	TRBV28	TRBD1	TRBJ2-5	TGTGCCAGCAGTTTATTCCCTGACAGGGGAGACCAAGAGACCCAGTACTTC	CASSLFPDRGDQETQYF
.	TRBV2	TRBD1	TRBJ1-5	TGTGCCAGCAATCGGGACAGGGATCAGCCCCAGCATTTT	CASNRDRDQPQHF
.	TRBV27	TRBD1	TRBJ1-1	TGTGCCAGCAGTTACCCCAGGGGGCGAGCTTTCTTT	CASSYPRGRAFF
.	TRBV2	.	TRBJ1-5	TGTGCCAGCAACTTACAGGGTAGCAATCAGCCCCAGCATTTT	CASNLQGSNQPQHF
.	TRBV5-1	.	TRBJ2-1	TGCGCCAGCAGCTCGCGAGGCACCGAGGTTGTCAGTGAGCAGTTCTTC	CASSSRGTEVVSEQFF
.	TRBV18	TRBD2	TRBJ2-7	TGTGCCAGCTCACCAGGGACTAGCGGGAGCGATGAGCAGTACTTC	CASSPGTSGSDEQYF
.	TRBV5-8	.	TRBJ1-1	TGTGCCAGCAGCTTGCGGGGGAGGGACACTGAAGCTTTCTTT	CASSLRGRDTEAFF
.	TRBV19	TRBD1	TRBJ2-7	TGTGCCAGTAGCAGGGGGACAGGTAGCTACGAGCAGTACTTC	CASSRGTGSYEQYF
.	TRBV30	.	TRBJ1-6	TGTGCCTGGAGTGTCCCGGGGGCCTATAATTCACCCCTCCACTTT	CAWSVPGAYNSPLHF
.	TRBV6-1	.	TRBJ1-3	TGTGCCAGCAGTGAATGGGGGGGTAGAAACACCATATATTTT	CASSEWGGRNTIYF
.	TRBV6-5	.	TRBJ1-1	TGTGCCAGCAGTTACTCCTCCAGGGACACTGAAGCTTTCTTT	CASSYSSRDTEAFF
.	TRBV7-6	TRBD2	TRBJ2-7	TGTGCCAGCAGTCTCACTAGCGGGGGGTCCTACGAGCAGTACTTC	CASSLTSGGSYEQYF
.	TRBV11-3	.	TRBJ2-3	TGTGCCAGCAGCTTAGGCAGAAGCACAGATACGCAGTATTTT	CASSLGRSTDTQYF
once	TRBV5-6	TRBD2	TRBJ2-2	TGTGCCAGCAGCTTCGGACTAGCGGGAGGAGGGACCGGGGAGCTGTTTTTT	CASSFGLAGGGTGELFF
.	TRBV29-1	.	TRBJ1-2	TGCAGCGTTGGGGGGCGTCTTGGCTATGGCTACACCTTC	CSVGGRLGYGYTF
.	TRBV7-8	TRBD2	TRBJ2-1	TGTGCCAGCAGCCTACGACTAGCGGGGACGATAACCCCCAATGAGCAGTTCTTC	CASSLRLAGTITPNEQFF
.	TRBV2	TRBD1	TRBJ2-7	TGTGCCAGCAGGGACAGGGGCAACGAGCAGTACTTC	CASRDRGNEQYF
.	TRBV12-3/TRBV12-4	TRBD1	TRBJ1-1	TGTGCCAGCAGCGACAGGGAGACTCCTGAAGCTTTCTTT	CASSDRETPEAFF
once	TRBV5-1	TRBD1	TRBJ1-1	TGCGCCAGCCAAGATCCTTTGACAGGGGGCACGGCTTTCTTT	CASQDPLTGGTAFF
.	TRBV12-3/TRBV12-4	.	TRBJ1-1	TGTGCCAGCAGTCCCGACACCAACACTGAAGCTTTCTTT	CASSPDTNTEAFF
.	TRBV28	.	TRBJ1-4	TGTGCCAGCAGTTTCATCGGCGGAAATGAAAAACTGTTTTTT	CASSFIGGNEKLFF
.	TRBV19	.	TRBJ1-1	TGTGCCAGTAGGATCGGGGGGCGAGTTTTGTCGGACACTGAAGCTTTCTTT	CASRIGGRVLSDTEAFF
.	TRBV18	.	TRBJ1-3	TGTGCCAGCTCATCTGCGACCGCTAGCTCTGGAAACACCATATATTTT	CASSSATASSGNTIYF